The present T cell receptor (beta chain) was sequenced within a study of blood T cell repertoires in COVID-19. The repertoire was sequenced with immunoSEQ multiplex PCR; TCRdb's copy has only in-frame clones and lacks some. Here the sample spans about 270,000 clones, more than 75% being singletons. V was clipped by 5 bases and J by 0 bases; unmatched bases: 10. Germline loops: CDR1 SGHTA, CDR2 FQGTGA. The CDR3 has 19 residues. Sequenced sample: peripheral blood. This clonotype was sampled from a man aged 40-55 years with active or convalescent COVID-19. The J gene is TRBJ2-5, the V gene TRBV7-3; 15 bases align to TRBD2. The chain's CDR3 is CASSQGLAGGPLYQETQYF. CDR3 nucleotides: TGTGCCAGCAGCCAGGGACTAGCGGGAGGCCCGCTGTACCAAGAGACCCAGTACTTC.